The source of this T cell receptor (beta chain) is a study of CD4 and CD8 cells across lung adenocarcinoma regions. This clonotype was seen many times. Donors had localized lung adenocarcinoma, a non-small cell lung cancer. TCRdb re-derived calls from the PCR reads in MiXCR, one entry per CDR3 protein. The sample includes some 19,000 distinct CDR3 sequences, around half of them seen just once. V shed 4 bases, J shed 4 bases, and the junction held 12 bases outside the gene matches. The CDR3 spans 17 residues. Per germline, CDR1 MNHNS and CDR2 SASEGT. This chain joins TRBV6-1 and TRBJ2-1; 8 bases match TRBD1. The origin of this receptor is a female donor with lung adenocarcinoma. The CD4 and CD8 labels of this study may be unreliable. The sequenced sample consisted of CD8+ T cells from the center of a lung tumor. The DNA for the CDR3 is TGTGCCAGCAGTGGGCCTGGGGCCAGGGGGCATTACAATGAGCAGTTCTTC. Residues: CASSGPGARGHYNEQFF.